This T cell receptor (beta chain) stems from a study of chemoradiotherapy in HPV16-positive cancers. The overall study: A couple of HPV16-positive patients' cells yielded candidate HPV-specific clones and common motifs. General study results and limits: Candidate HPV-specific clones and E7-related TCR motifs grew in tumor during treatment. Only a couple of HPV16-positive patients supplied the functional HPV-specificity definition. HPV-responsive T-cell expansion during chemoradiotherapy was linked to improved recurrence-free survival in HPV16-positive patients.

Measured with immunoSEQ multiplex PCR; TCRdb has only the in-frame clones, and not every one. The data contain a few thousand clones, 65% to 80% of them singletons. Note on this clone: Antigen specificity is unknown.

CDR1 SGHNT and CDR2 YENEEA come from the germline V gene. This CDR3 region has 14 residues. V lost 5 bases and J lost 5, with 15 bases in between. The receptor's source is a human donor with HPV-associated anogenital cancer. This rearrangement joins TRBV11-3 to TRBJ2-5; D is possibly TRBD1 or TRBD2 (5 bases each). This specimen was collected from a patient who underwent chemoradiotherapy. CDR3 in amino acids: CASSLRGGAETQYF. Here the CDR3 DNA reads TGTGCCAGCAGCCTACGTGGGGGAGCGGAGACCCAGTACTTC.